This TCR beta chain originates from a study of blood T cell repertoires in COVID-19. Turning to the study itself: Sites across the United States, Italy and Spain contributed samples from acute and convalescent COVID-19. The analysed material was cDNA or gDNA that came from T cells, B-cell-depleted T cells, or PBMCs.

Many counts were recorded for this clone. Source study methods: Cell counts per sample came from amplifying reference gene primers. Produced via immunoSEQ multiplex PCR; TCRdb's table is partial and in-frame only. V and J calls and clone size are given by that table; D and trimming were obtained from the DNA. The table shows around 200,000 clones, with roughly four fifths occurring only once. V shed 0 bases and J 6 bases; nucleotides not matched to a gene: 11. Per germline, CDR1 SGHDT and CDR2 YYEEEE. The CDR3 sequence is 17 residues long. The sequenced sample was peripheral blood. The V and J genes are TRBV5-6 and TRBJ2-3; 9 nucleotides line up with TRBD2. The clonotype originates from a man aged 30 to 45 with active or convalescent COVID-19. For the CDR3, the DNA is TGTGCCAGCAGCTTGGCGGGCGGGAGGGCCTCCAGGGATACGCAGTATTTT. Its protein product is CASSLAGGRASRDTQYF.